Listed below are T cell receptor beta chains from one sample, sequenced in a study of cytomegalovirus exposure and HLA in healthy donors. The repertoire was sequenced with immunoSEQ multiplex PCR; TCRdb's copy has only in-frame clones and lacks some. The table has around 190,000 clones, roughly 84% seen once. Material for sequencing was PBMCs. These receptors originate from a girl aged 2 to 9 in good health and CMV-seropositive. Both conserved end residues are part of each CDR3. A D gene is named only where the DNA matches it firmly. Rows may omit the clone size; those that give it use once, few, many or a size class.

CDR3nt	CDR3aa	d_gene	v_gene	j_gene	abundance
TGTGCCAGCAGCTCCAGACAGAGCGAGGAAAAACTGTTTTTT	CASSSRQSEEKLFF	NA	TRBV13	TRBJ1-4	NA
TGTGCCAGCAGCCCCCCCCTAGCGGGAGTTTACAGCCAAGATACGCAGTATTTT	CASSPPLAGVYSQDTQYF	TRBD2	TRBV7-2	TRBJ2-3	NA
TGTGCCAGCCTTGACAGGAACACTGAAGCTTTCTTT	CASLDRNTEAFF	NA	TRBV10-3	TRBJ1-1	NA
TGCGCCAGCAGTAAAAGCTCCTACGAGCAGTACTTC	CASSKSSYEQYF	NA	TRBV10-1	TRBJ2-7	NA
TGTGCCAGCAACCGCGGGAGGGAGGCAGATACGCAGTATTTT	CASNRGREADTQYF	TRBD2	TRBV27	TRBJ2-3	NA
TGTGCCAGCAGTTTATCCATGCGGTTAGGACAGGGGGTATCGGGAAACACCATATATTTT	CASSLSMRLGQGVSGNTIYF	TRBD1	TRBV27	TRBJ1-3	NA
TGTGCCAGCAGCTTGAGACAGACCCTTTACAATGAGCAGTTCTTC	CASSLRQTLYNEQFF	NA	TRBV5-6	TRBJ2-1	few
TGTGCCAGCAGCCAAGGGGCCAATTCCAATTCACCCCTCCACTTT	CASSQGANSNSPLHF	NA	TRBV4-2	TRBJ1-6	NA
TGTGCCAGCAGTAGGACTAACCAAGAGACCCAGTACTTC	CASSRTNQETQYF	NA	TRBV27	TRBJ2-5	NA
TGTGCCAGTAGCACAAAGAATACGGGACTCTATGGCTACACCTTC	CASSTKNTGLYGYTF	NA	TRBV19	TRBJ1-2	NA
TGTGCCAGCAGCTTCTTACCTAGCGCGCGGGGGTCTTACACAGATACGCAGTATTTT	CASSFLPSARGSYTDTQYF	TRBD2	TRBV5-6	TRBJ2-3	NA
TGCGCCAGCAGTGAGTTCGATGGCAGGGGGTTGTTCTTC	CASSEFDGRGLFF	TRBD1	TRBV10-1	TRBJ2-1	NA
TGTGCCAGCTCACAGGGAGGGCAGACCCAGTACTTC	CASSQGGQTQYF	NA	TRBV25-1	TRBJ2-5	NA
TGCGCCAGCAGCTTGACTAGCGGGGGGTATGAGCAGTTCTTC	CASSLTSGGYEQFF	TRBD2	TRBV5-1	TRBJ2-1	once
TGTGCCACTTATTGGACAGATAGAACTGAAGCTTTCTTT	CATYWTDRTEAFF	NA	TRBV6-1	TRBJ1-1	NA
TGTGCCATCAGTGAGAGGACAGGACCCAATCAGCCCCAGCATTTT	CAISERTGPNQPQHF	TRBD1	TRBV10-3	TRBJ1-5	NA
TGTGCCAGCAGCTTTCGACCCGGGACACCTACCTACAATGAGCAGTTCTTC	CASSFRPGTPTYNEQFF	NA	TRBV5-6	TRBJ2-1	NA
TGTGCCAGCTCACCAAATAGGCGGGTAGGCTACAATGAGCAGTTCTTC	CASSPNRRVGYNEQFF	NA	TRBV18	TRBJ2-1	NA
TGTGCCAGCAGCCCTAGCGGCTCCTACAATGAGCAGTTCTTC	CASSPSGSYNEQFF	TRBD2	TRBV9	TRBJ2-1	NA
TGTGCCAGCAGTTCGGGACAGCTTCAACCCCTCCACTTT	CASSSGQLQPLHF	TRBD1	TRBV6-5	TRBJ1-6	few
TGTGCCACCAGCAAACTCCAGACAGGGGGGAACACTGAAGCTTTCTTT	CATSKLQTGGNTEAFF	TRBD1	TRBV15	TRBJ1-1	NA
TGTGCCAGCAGCGTAGGATGGGGGCCAGGAACCGGGGAGCTGTTTTTT	CASSVGWGPGTGELFF	NA	TRBV9	TRBJ2-2	NA
TGTGCCAGCAGGTACGGGTACACTGAAGCTTTCTTT	CASRYGYTEAFF	NA	TRBV28	TRBJ1-1	NA
TGTGCCAGCAGCGGGACAGGGGAGGGTGAAGCTTTCTTT	CASSGTGEGEAFF	TRBD1	TRBV5-4	TRBJ1-1	NA
TGTGCCAGCAGTTCCGTAAGGACGGGAGGAAACACCATATATTTT	CASSSVRTGGNTIYF	NA	TRBV6-5	TRBJ1-3	NA